This record looks at one T cell receptor beta chain sequence and its context. Its target is unknown. These data come from a study of T cell repertoires in cytomegalovirus infection. Study background: CMV infection plus the matching HLA type was flagged by public TCR beta signatures.

The germline gives CDR1 SEHNR, CDR2 FQNEAQ (reference sequence). The CDR3 covers 16 residues. Trimming shortened V by 4 bases and J by 5 bases, and 15 bases separated the two germline ends. TCRdb reprocessed the reads via MiXCR and lists one record per CDR3 protein. Of fewer than 850,000 distinct CDR3 sequences listed, 25% to 35% were seen once; the top ten hold 10% to 15%. Sequencing was performed on cultured CD8+ T cells from PBMCs, taken from culture after CMV antigen stimulation. The V and J genes are TRBV7-9 and TRBJ1-6; D is ambiguous. The clonotype was recovered from a human donor in good health (CMV status not recorded). Some clones in this sample may be carry-over from other donors' samples. CDR3 amino acids: CASSWTLEGNNSPLHF. The CDR3 bases are TGTGCCAGCAGCTGGACTTTGGAAGGCAATAATTCACCCCTCCACTTT.